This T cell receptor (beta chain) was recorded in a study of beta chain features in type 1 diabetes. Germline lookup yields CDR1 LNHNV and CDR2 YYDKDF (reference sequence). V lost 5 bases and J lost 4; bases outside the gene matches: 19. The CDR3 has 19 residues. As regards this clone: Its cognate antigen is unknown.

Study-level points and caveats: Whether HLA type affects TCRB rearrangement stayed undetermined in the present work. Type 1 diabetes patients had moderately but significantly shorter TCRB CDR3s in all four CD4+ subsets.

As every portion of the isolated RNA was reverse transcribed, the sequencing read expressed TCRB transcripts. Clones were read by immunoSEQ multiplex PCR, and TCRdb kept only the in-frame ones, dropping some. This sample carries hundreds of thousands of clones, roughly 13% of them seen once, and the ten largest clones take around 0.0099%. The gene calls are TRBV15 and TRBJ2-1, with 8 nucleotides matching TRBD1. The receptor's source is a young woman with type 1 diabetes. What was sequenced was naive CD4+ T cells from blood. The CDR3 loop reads CATSPDPWAGDRLYNEQFF. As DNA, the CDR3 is TGTGCCACCAGCCCAGATCCCTGGGCAGGGGACAGGCTTTACAATGAGCAGTTCTTC.